This TCR beta chain was profiled in a study of radiation and T cells in renal cell carcinoma (TCRdb year 2020). Some background on the complete study: Samples came from a clinical trial, in which primary renal cell carcinomas received 15 Gy stereotactic body radiation therapy followed by nephrectomy 4 weeks later. In total, 50 to 60 samples, comprising 26 tumors and some 27 peripheral blood samples, were subjected to TCR beta sequencing. A total of roughly 4 million unique CDR3 nucleotide sequences, encoding around 2.7 million unique CDR3 amino acid sequences, were found across all 55 or so samples.

The immunoSEQ kit was used, according to the manufacturer's recommendations, to generate TCR beta libraries from genomic DNA. To prepare libraries, a first multiplex PCR with proprietary primers was run, followed by a second PCR that added unique barcodes, and a bead cleanup was done after each round. Each sample batch included a kit-provided positive control reaction and a negative control reaction. The final libraries were assessed on an Agilent 4200 TapeStation D1000 ScreenTape, pooled by volume, and quantified by qPCR. Sequencing ran on an Illumina NextSeq500 with a MidOutput 150-cycle cartridge, using 156 Read1 and 15 Index1 cycles with kit custom primers. The pooled library was loaded at roughly 1 pM with 20% PhiX control spiked in. Concerning the study's data processing: Vendor-processed data were analyzed in R, with a clonotype defined as all T cells sharing the same CDR3 nucleotide sequence. In the clone abundance analyses, frequencies in each sample were normalized to that sample's 10,000 most abundant clones. Public T cell clones, which averaged fewer than five per sample, were excluded before analysis. An abundance difference of at least 32-fold between compartments was the criterion for calling clonotypes tumor-enriched or baseline blood-enriched. A beta-binomial differential abundance model was applied to find clonotypes that expanded or contracted between blood time points. Tumor-blood repertoire similarity was measured with the Baroni-Urbani and Buser coefficient, and group comparisons used two-tailed Wilcoxon tests in R. The table comes from immuneACCESS by way of TCRdb, which keeps in-frame sequences with V and J called. Part of the clones is missing from these tables; in studies checked, under half for an unresolved V gene and the rest for unknown reasons. V, J and clone size reflect that table, while D and trimming were determined from the DNA. This sample has 160,000 or so clones in its table, and roughly 90% of those were observed once. The top ten constitute 13% of the sample.

This specimen's time point label, per the study, means: blood 2 weeks post-SBRT. The label giving this sample's treatment or condition can be read as: 15 Gy SBRT to primary tumor, nephrectomy 4 weeks later. To follow tumor-enriched clonotypes, peripheral blood was collected serially from radiation-treated patients at baseline and again at 2 weeks and 4 weeks after SBRT. All patients had renal cell carcinoma with clear cell pathology. The QIAamp DNA Blood Mini Kit (Qiagen) was used to prepare genomic DNA for TCR sequencing. The analyses included just those samples that passed every quality control check. Ends trimmed: V by 1 base, J by 4 bases; bases unmatched to a gene: 3. For CDR1 and CDR2, the germline V gene lists MGHRA and YSYEKL. CDR3 length: 15 amino acids, cysteine to phenylalanine. Only CDR3 DNA is held: 45 bases, read in frame from base 1. To note about this clone: Its antigen has not been determined. No base quality values were provided; no much bigger clone lies one nucleotide off.

Overall study outcomes, separate from this receptor: Top tumor clonotypes rose in blood from baseline to 2 weeks post-radiation, then contracted by 4 weeks, suggesting transient expansion of tumor-resident clones. Effects of radiation dose or scheduling on the TCR repertoire could not be addressed with the single-armed trial design. Because pretreatment tumor biopsies were not available, the baseline intratumoral presence of clonotypes could not be determined. Tracking of blood repertoire dynamics stopped at about 27 days after treatment, with no follow-up past that point.

The sequence is built from TRBV4-1 and TRBJ2-2; TRBD2 lines up with 7 middle nucleotides. The sequenced sample was blood, obtained from a patient whose treatment included radiotherapy and nephrectomy. This TCR was recovered from a woman between 50 and 59 years old with renal cell carcinoma. For the CDR3, the sequence is CASSQGLASTGELFF. In nucleotides, the sequence is TGCGCCAGCAGCCAAGGACTAGCCAGCACCGGGGAGCTGTTTTTT.